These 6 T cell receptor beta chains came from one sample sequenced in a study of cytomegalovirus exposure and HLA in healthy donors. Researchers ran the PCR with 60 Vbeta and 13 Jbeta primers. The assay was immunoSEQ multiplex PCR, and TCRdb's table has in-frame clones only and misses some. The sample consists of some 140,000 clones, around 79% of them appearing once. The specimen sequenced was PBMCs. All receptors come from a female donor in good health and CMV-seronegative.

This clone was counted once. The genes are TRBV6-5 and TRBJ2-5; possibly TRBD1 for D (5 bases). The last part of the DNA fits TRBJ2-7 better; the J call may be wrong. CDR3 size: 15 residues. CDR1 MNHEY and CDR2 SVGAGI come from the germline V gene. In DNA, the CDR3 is TGTGCCAGCAGTTATGACAGCAAGTCATTCTACGAGCAGTACTTC. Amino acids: CASSYDSKSFYEQYF.

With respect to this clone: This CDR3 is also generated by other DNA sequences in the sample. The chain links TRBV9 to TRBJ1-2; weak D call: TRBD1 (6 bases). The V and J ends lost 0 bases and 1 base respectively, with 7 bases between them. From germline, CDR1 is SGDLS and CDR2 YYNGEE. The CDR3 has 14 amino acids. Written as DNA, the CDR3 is TGTGCCAGCAGCGTAGCGGACAGTAACTATGGCTACACCTTC. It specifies CASSVADSNYGYTF.

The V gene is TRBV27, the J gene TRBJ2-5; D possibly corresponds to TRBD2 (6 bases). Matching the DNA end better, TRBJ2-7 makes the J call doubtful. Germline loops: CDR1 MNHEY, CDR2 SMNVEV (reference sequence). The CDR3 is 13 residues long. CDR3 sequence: CASSLREHYEQYF. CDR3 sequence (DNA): TGTGCCAGCAGTCTTCGGGAGCACTACGAGCAGTACTTC.

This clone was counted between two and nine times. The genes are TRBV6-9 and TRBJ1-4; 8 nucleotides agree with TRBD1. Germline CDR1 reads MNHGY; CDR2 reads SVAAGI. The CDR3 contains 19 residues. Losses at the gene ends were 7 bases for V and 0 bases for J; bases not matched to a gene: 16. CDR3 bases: TGTGCCAGCAACAACACCGGACAGGGACAAGATCCAACTAATGAAAAACTGTTTTTT. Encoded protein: CASNNTGQGQDPTNEKLFF.

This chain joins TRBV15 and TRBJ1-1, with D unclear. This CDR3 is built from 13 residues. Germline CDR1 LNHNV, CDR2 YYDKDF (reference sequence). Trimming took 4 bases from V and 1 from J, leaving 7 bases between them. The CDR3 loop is CATSTRGNTEAFF. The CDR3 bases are TGTGCCACCAGCACCCGAGGGAACACTGAAGCTTTCTTT.

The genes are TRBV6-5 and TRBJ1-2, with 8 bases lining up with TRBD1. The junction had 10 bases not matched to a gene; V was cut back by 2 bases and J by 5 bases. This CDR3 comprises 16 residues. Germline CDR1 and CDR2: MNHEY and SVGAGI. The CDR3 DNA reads TGTGCCAGCAGTTACCGGGGACAGGACAGCCGGTATGGCTACACCTTC. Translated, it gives CASSYRGQDSRYGYTF.